The sequence of this T cell receptor (beta chain) was determined in a study of OX40 agonist ivuxolimab in advanced cancers. Across the whole study: The patients received ivuxolimab by intravenous route every 2 weeks at 0.01 to 10 mg/kg. Of mixed ages from about 23 to 85 and averaging about 56 years, the group was just under 85% male.

Generated by immunoSEQ multiplex PCR, the TCRdb table keeps only in-frame clones and is missing some. Among tens of thousands of clones listed, around 85% were seen once. Findings and limits, study-wide: The study found among the lowest clonal expansion in partial responders at 0.1-3.0 mg/kg.

Regarding this clone: The antigen remains unidentified.

The sequence derives from an adult with an advanced solid tumor such as melanoma, head and neck, liver or kidney cancer. Material: CD4+ or CD8+ T cells sorted from blood, obtained in a trial of the OX40 agonist ivuxolimab.

This CDR3 reads CASSQWRNEKLFF. The CDR3 bases are TGCGCCAGCAGCCAATGGCGGAATGAAAAACTGTTTTTT. The chain recombines TRBV4-1 with TRBJ1-4; D gene ambiguous. Trimming stripped 2 bases from V and 5 bases from J, with 6 bases between. Per the germline V gene, CDR1 is MGHRA and CDR2 is YSYEKL. CDR3 length equals 13 residues.